These 22 T cell receptor beta chains share one sample of origin, sequenced in a study of blood T cell repertoires in COVID-19. Method: immunoSEQ multiplex PCR; TCRdb's copy keeps in-frame clones and lacks some. The sample includes 150,000 to 200,000 clones, approximately 90% seen only once; the top ten take about 4.5%. The specimen was peripheral blood. These receptors all stem from a human donor in a cohort sampled during active COVID-19.

A single count supports this clone. The CDR3 bases are TGTGCCAGCAGCCCACTAACGACAGGGAACTATGGCTACACCTTC. Translating gives CASSPLTTGNYGYTF. The chain uses TRBV7-2 and TRBJ1-2; 7 bases match TRBD1. V dropped 5 bases and J dropped 2; count of bases not matched to a gene: 8. The CDR3 is made up of 15 amino acids. Germline-derived CDR1 and CDR2 are SGHTA and FQGNSA.

J is TRBJ2-3 and V is TRBV19; D perhaps matches TRBD2 (5 bases). Trimming took 6 bases from V and 3 from J, leaving 13 bases between them. The CDR3 loop spans 14 amino acids. CDR1 is LNHDA, CDR2 SQIVND, per germline (reference sequence). The CDR3 reads CASRVQAATDTQYF. CDR3 in DNA: TGTGCCAGTAGAGTTCAAGCGGCTACAGATACGCAGTATTTT.

This chain links TRBV24-1 with TRBJ2-6; D is ambiguous. Germline lookup yields CDR1 KGHDR and CDR2 SFDVKD. The germline V and J ends were trimmed by 8 bases and 0 bases, with 10 bases remaining between them. This CDR3 is 15 amino acids long. Written as DNA, the CDR3 is TGTGCCACCAACTCCGACATCTCTGGGGCCAACGTCCTGACTTTC. Protein product: CATNSDISGANVLTF.

This clone was recorded a few times. V gene TRBV29-1 combines with J gene TRBJ2-1, with D maybe TRBD1 (6 bases). Germline lookup yields CDR1 SQVTM and CDR2 ANQGSEA. V lost 7 bases and J 8 bases, leaving 15 bases between the germline ends. The CDR3 contains 12 residues. Here the CDR3 reads CSAIRGVYEQFF. In DNA, the CDR3 is TGCAGCGCAATCAGGGGAGTATATGAGCAGTTCTTC.

In its sample, this clone was seen once. The genes are TRBV15 and TRBJ2-7; tentatively, D is TRBD2 (6 bases). Germline V gives CDR1 LNHNV, CDR2 YYDKDF (reference sequence). This CDR3 has 14 amino acids. Trimming took off 0 bases at V and 2 bases at J, with 8 bases between the two ends. The CDR3 is CATSRDVAAYEQYF. The CDR3 DNA sequence: TGTGCCACCAGCAGAGATGTAGCGGCCTACGAGCAGTACTTC.

The chain couples TRBV7-2 to TRBJ1-2; 7 bases align to TRBD1. The V segment lost 5 bases and the J segment 5 bases; nucleotides outside the gene matches: 11. The CDR3 has 15 residues. The germline V gene has CDR1 SGHTA and CDR2 FQGNSA. The CDR3 region has the DNA TGTGCCAGCAGCCCTAGGACAGGTCTAGAGTATGGCTACACCTTC. This encodes CASSPRTGLEYGYTF.

The chain carries TRBV19 and TRBJ1-2; D might be TRBD1 (6 bases). CDR1 LNHDA and CDR2 SQIVND come from the germline V gene (reference sequence). The CDR3 spans 15 residues. Trimming took off 2 bases at V and 5 bases at J, with 15 bases between the two ends. CDR3 region: CASSISVIGQYGYTF. As DNA, the CDR3 is TGTGCCAGTAGTATATCGGTCATTGGACAGTATGGCTACACCTTC.

The rearrangement links TRBV5-8 to TRBJ2-5; 7 bases map to TRBD1. The CDR3 covers 15 residues. The V gene's germline CDR1 is SGHTS and CDR2 YDEGEE. V trimming: 1 base; J trimming: 2 bases; junction bases outside the gene matches: 5. The CDR3 loop is CASSLTGQEQETQYF. The CDR3 DNA follows: TGTGCCAGCAGCTTGACCGGACAGGAACAAGAGACCCAGTACTTC. The full variable domain, with the rest looked up from reference TRBV5-8 and TRBJ2-5, is EAGVTQSPTHLIKTRGQQATLRCSPISGHTSVYWYQQALGLGLQFLLWYDEGEERNRGNFPPRFSGRQFPNYSSELNVNALELEDSALYLCASSLTGQEQETQYFGPGTRLLVL.

The chain recombines TRBV6-5 with TRBJ1-4; D may be TRBD1 (5 bases). Trimming removed 7 bases from V and 2 bases from J, with 14 bases in between. Germline V gene sequence: CDR1 MNHEY, CDR2 SVGAGI. This CDR3 is 15 amino acids long. CDR3 sequence (DNA): TGTGCCAGCACCCGAATGGGGGGGACTAATGAAAAACTGTTTTTT. Translation: CASTRMGGTNEKLFF.

The V and J genes are TRBV9 and TRBJ2-2, with TRBD2 matching over 9 bases. Germline trimming cut 2 bases from V and 1 base from J; bases unmatched to any gene: 3. The germline V gene encodes CDR1 SGDLS and CDR2 YYNGEE. The CDR3 covers 16 residues. The CDR3 DNA reads as TGTGCCAGCAGCGTTCGAGCGGGGGGGAACACCGGGGAGCTGTTTTTT. Its translation is CASSVRAGGNTGELFF.

V is TRBV5-4 and J is TRBJ2-7; 7 bases line up with TRBD2. This CDR3 has 13 amino acids. Germline V gene sequence: CDR1 SGHNT, CDR2 YYREEE (reference sequence). V dropped 4 bases and J dropped 5; count of bases not matched to a gene: 6. The CDR3 loop reads CASSTWGGDEQYF. CDR3 nucleotides: TGTGCCAGCAGCACCTGGGGAGGGGACGAGCAGTACTTC.

The J gene is TRBJ1-4, the V gene TRBV19; no firm D call. The CDR3 is made up of 14 amino acids. Germline loops: CDR1 LNHDA, CDR2 SQIVND (reference sequence). The ends were cut back, 7 bases at V and 4 bases at J, with 13 bases in the middle. CDR3 nucleotide sequence: TGTGCCAGTATGGCGGGGAACCATAATGAAAAACTGTTTTTT. Protein: CASMAGNHNEKLFF.

This chain links TRBV7-9 with TRBJ2-7; perhaps TRBD2 as D (6 bases). Germline CDR1 and CDR2: SEHNR and FQNEAQ (reference sequence). Trimming took off 6 bases at V and 1 base at J, with 10 bases between the two ends. CDR3 size: 13 residues. The CDR3 DNA reads as TGTGCCAGCAGGGGGGGTGCGTCCTACGAGCAGTACTTC. Amino acids: CASRGGASYEQYF.

This sequence joins TRBV5-4 and TRBJ2-5, with D maybe TRBD2 (7 bases). The CDR3 is made up of 15 amino acids. V was clipped by 0 bases and J by 0 bases, with 9 bases between them. CDR1 and CDR2 (germline): SGHNT, YYREEE (reference sequence). The CDR3 is CASSLEGGNQETQYF. CDR3 in DNA: TGTGCCAGCAGCTTGGAGGGGGGGAACCAAGAGACCCAGTACTTC.

This sequence joins TRBV3-1 (or the pseudogene TRBV3-2) and TRBJ2-1, with 7 bases lining up with TRBD2. The CDR3 is 12 amino acids. CDR1 is LGHDT, CDR2 YNNKEL, per germline (reference sequence). Losses at the gene ends were 0 bases for V and 14 bases for J; bases not matched to a gene: 4. In nucleotides, the CDR3 is TGTGCCAGCAGCCAAGATGCCCGGGGGGAGTTCTTC. Translation gives CASSQDARGEFF.

The rearrangement joins TRBV19 to TRBJ2-5; TRBD2 agrees at 10 bases. The germline V gene encodes CDR1 LNHDA and CDR2 SQIVND (reference sequence). This CDR3 spans 16 amino acids. Trimming took 3 bases from V and 1 from J; bases not matched to a gene: 5. Here the CDR3 DNA reads TGTGCCAGTAGTATCTCGGCTAGCGGGGGCCAAGAGACCCAGTACTTC. Amino acid sequence: CASSISASGGQETQYF. The full variable domain, completed using reference TRBV19 and TRBJ2-5, is DGGITQSPKYLFRKEGQNVTLSCEQNLNHDAMYWYRQDPGQGLRLIYYSQIVNDFQKGDIAEGYSVSREKKESFPLTVTSAQKNPTAFYLCASSISASGGQETQYFGPGTRLLVL.

V gene TRBV4-1 combines with J gene TRBJ1-1; 7 nucleotides align to TRBD1. The CDR3 extends over 15 amino acids. Germline V gene lookup returns CDR1 MGHRA and CDR2 YSYEKL. V shed 1 base, J shed 1 base, and the junction held 3 bases outside the gene matches. CDR3 in DNA: TGCGCCAGCAGCCAAGCTGGGACAGCGAACACTGAAGCTTTCTTT. Its protein is CASSQAGTANTEAFF.

The chain combines TRBV7-2 with TRBJ2-1; D uncertain. In germline, CDR1 is SGHTA, CDR2 FQGNSA. This CDR3 spans 14 amino acids. V was shortened by 0 bases and J by 3 bases, with 6 bases between the two germline ends. The CDR3 DNA reads as TGTGCCAGCAGCTTAGCAGTCAGCTACAATGAGCAGTTCTTC. Protein sequence: CASSLAVSYNEQFF.

V gene TRBV7-9 combines with J gene TRBJ2-7; D is possibly TRBD1 (5 bases). Germline assignment: CDR1 SEHNR and CDR2 FQNEAQ (reference sequence). This CDR3 is 14 amino acids long. The V end lost 1 base, the J end lost 2 bases, and 9 bases lay between the germline ends. The CDR3 nucleotides are TGTGCCAGCAGCTTAGTCCCAGGGACCTACGAGCAGTACTTC. Translating it yields CASSLVPGTYEQYF.

V is TRBV27 and J is TRBJ2-2; tentative D call: TRBD1 (6 bases). CDR1 MNHEY and CDR2 SMNVEV come from the germline V gene (reference sequence). The CDR3 runs 15 residues. Trimming shortened V by 5 bases and J by 6 bases, and 16 bases separated the two germline ends. The CDR3 here is CASSPRDTPPGELFF. DNA of the CDR3: TGTGCCAGCAGTCCTCGGGACACCCCCCCCGGGGAGCTGTTTTTT.

The chain joins TRBV27 to TRBJ2-2; 8 bases align to TRBD2. In germline, CDR1 is MNHEY, CDR2 SMNVEV (reference sequence). The length of the CDR3 is 14 residues. Germline trimming cut 5 bases from V and 3 bases from J; bases unmatched to any gene: 2. The CDR3 protein is CASSTSGYTGELFF. CDR3 in DNA: TGTGCCAGCAGTACTAGCGGCTACACCGGGGAGCTGTTTTTT.

The chain couples TRBV5-4 to TRBJ2-1; the match to TRBD2 covers 10 bases. There are 15 residues in the CDR3. Germline values: CDR1 SGHNT, CDR2 YYREEE (reference sequence). J lost 9 bases, V lost 0 bases, and 6 bases had no gene match. The CDR3 nucleotides are TGTGCCAGCAGCTTGGCTAGCGGGGGCATTAGTGAGCAGTTCTTC. This gives the protein CASSLASGGISEQFF.